Described below is a single TCR beta chain sequence and its context. Its cognate antigen has yet to be identified. No much larger clonotype is one base removed from it; base qualities were not supplied. The data derive from a study of blood T cell repertoires in COVID-19 (dated by TCRdb to 2019 to 2021). Notes on the research overall: Collaborator samples came from the United States, Italy and Spain and covered acute and convalescent phases of COVID-19. The prospective study material was composed of cDNA or gDNA derived from T cells, B-cell-depleted T cells, or PBMCs. Deeply sampled blood TCRbeta repertoires from subjects exposed to, actively infected with, or recovered from COVID-19 were included in the dataset. The repertoires were released in a freely available public database intended as a resource for research on the immune response to SARS-CoV-2. Samples came from the ongoing ImmuneRACE study (first 160 participants) plus 1,254 subjects from 6 global collaborators. The sample metadata nearly always contained a de-identified subject ID, COVID-19 status, age in years and sex. HLA class I and class II types, where available, came from metadata supplied by the sample provider rather than from assay-based typing. Broad study findings and their caveats: How much clinical and demographic metadata was included differed by source and by participant, and the metadata was provided uncurated.

Here V drops 4 bases and J drops 6 bases, and the junction holds 0 bases not matched to any gene. The CDR1 and CDR2 encoded by the germline V gene are SGHTA and FQGNSA. The CDR3 covers 12 residues, taking in both the cysteine and the phenylalanine. Only CDR3 DNA remains: 36 bases, in frame from the first base. Whole blood was collected in K2EDTA tubes by collaborating institutions according to the institutions' own protocols. Collaborator samples were shipped for TCRbeta analysis as frozen whole blood, isolated PBMCs, or DNA extracted from either sample type. The immunoSEQ Assay, a bias-controlled multiplex PCR, was used to amplify TCRbeta CDR3 regions from genomic DNA. Concerning the study's data processing: The number of nucleated cells in each sample was estimated from the amplification of reference gene primers within the assay. To quantify the absolute abundance of each unique TCRbeta CDR3 rearrangement, sequence reads were collapsed and filtered. For each sample, productive Simpson clonality was calculated as the square root of Simpson's diversity index over productive rearrangements. Imported from immuneACCESS, the table was reduced by TCRdb to in-frame sequences with V and J called. These copies leave out some clones; in studies compared against another copy, an unresolved V gene accounts for under half, and the cause of the remainder is not known. Clonal size and the V and J genes are those of that table, whereas D and trimming came from the DNA. For this sample there are about 140,000 clones; over 80% appear just once. Approximately 0.95% of the sample lies in the top ten.

The clonotype was recovered from a woman aged 45-60 years with acute or convalescent COVID-19. This chain is built from TRBV7-2 and TRBJ1-2, and 9 junction bases match TRBD1. Sequencing input: peripheral blood. The CDR3 here reads CASSWTGDGYTF. The nucleotide sequence is TGTGCCAGCAGCTGGACAGGGGATGGCTACACCTTC.